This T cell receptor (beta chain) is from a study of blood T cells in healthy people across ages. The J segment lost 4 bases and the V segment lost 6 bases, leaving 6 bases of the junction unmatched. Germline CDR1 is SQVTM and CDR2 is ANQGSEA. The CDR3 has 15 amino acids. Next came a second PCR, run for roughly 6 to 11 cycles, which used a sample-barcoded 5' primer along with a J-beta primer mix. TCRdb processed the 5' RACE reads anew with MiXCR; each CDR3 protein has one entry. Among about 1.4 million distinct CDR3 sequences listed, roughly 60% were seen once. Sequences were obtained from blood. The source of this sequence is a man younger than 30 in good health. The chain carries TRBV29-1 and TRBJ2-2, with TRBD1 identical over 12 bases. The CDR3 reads CSVLGTGGITGELFF. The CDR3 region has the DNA TGCAGCGTCTTAGGGACAGGGGGCATCACCGGGGAGCTGTTTTTT.